This is a list of T cell receptor beta chains from one sample in a study of response to subunit inactivated influenza vaccine. TCRdb passed the RT-PCR reads through MiXCR, listing each CDR3 protein once. The data hold under 850,000 distinct CDR3 sequences, with approximately 17% observed a single time. Source: PBMCs from blood, taken roughly 5 days after vaccination. Receptors originate from a man over 45 who received an inactivated influenza vaccine. The CDR3 runs from the conserved cysteine through the conserved F or W. Size is stated for part of the rows, as once, few or many counts, or as a class when the clone is expanded.

V gene: TRBV5-1; J gene: TRBJ2-7; clone size: NA; CDR3 length: 19; CDR3 protein: CASSRLPQSGTGRTYEQYF
V gene: TRBV3-1; J gene: TRBJ1-6; clone size: few; CDR3 length: 16; CDR3 protein: CASSQDWASYNSPLHF
V gene: TRBV12-3/TRBV12-4; J gene: TRBJ2-5; clone size: many; CDR3 length: 14; CDR3 protein: CASSLTGGQETQYF
V gene: TRBV12-3/TRBV12-4; J gene: TRBJ2-3; clone size: NA; CDR3 length: 18; CDR3 protein: CASSLRGLAGRFTDTQYF
V gene: TRBV15; J gene: TRBJ2-7; clone size: few; CDR3 length: 15; CDR3 protein: CATSRPHGGSYEQYF
V gene: TRBV12-3/TRBV12-4; J gene: TRBJ2-2; clone size: NA; CDR3 length: 16; CDR3 protein: CASRSGLAVNTGELFF
V gene: TRBV6-1; J gene: TRBJ2-7; clone size: NA; CDR3 length: 15; CDR3 protein: CASRLRDRGTYEQYF
V gene: TRBV4-3; J gene: TRBJ2-3; clone size: few; CDR3 length: 16; CDR3 protein: CASSQATVRHTDTQYF
V gene: TRBV7-2; J gene: TRBJ2-7; clone size: few; CDR3 length: 17; CDR3 protein: CASSLGLAGGRFDEQYF
V gene: TRBV12-3/TRBV12-4; J gene: TRBJ2-3; clone size: many; CDR3 length: 17; CDR3 protein: CASSRTRLAGGTDTQYF
V gene: TRBV20-1; J gene: TRBJ1-5; clone size: few; CDR3 length: 12; CDR3 protein: CSASQSNQPQHF
V gene: TRBV20-1; J gene: TRBJ2-2; clone size: few; CDR3 length: 14; CDR3 protein: CSARSGRAAGELFF
V gene: TRBV5-4; J gene: TRBJ2-2; clone size: NA; CDR3 length: 15; CDR3 protein: CASSLPGRYDGELFF
V gene: TRBV19; J gene: TRBJ2-7; clone size: NA; CDR3 length: 14; CDR3 protein: CASSNPASRGEQYF
V gene: TRBV10-3; J gene: TRBJ1-1; clone size: NA; CDR3 length: 14; CDR3 protein: CAISGHETATEAFF
V gene: TRBV4-1; J gene: TRBJ2-7; clone size: few; CDR3 length: 16; CDR3 protein: CASSQDVFSSSYEQYF
V gene: TRBV6-1; J gene: TRBJ2-7; clone size: NA; CDR3 length: 16; CDR3 protein: CASTPAGAGSGYEQYF
V gene: TRBV7-9; J gene: TRBJ2-3; clone size: NA; CDR3 length: 17; CDR3 protein: CASSPRTSGGPTDTQYF
V gene: TRBV18; J gene: TRBJ2-7; clone size: many; CDR3 length: 14; CDR3 protein: CASSPLQGIYEQYF
V gene: TRBV7-9; J gene: TRBJ1-4; clone size: few; CDR3 length: 15; CDR3 protein: CASSLLLADNEKLFF
V gene: TRBV5-8; J gene: TRBJ1-5; clone size: once; CDR3 length: 15; CDR3 protein: CASSPRYSGNQPQHF
V gene: TRBV6-1; J gene: TRBJ2-7; clone size: few; CDR3 length: 15; CDR3 protein: CASSTMTGPGDEQYF
V gene: TRBV3-1; J gene: TRBJ2-1; clone size: few; CDR3 length: 17; CDR3 protein: CASSPWTSGVQGNEQFF
V gene: TRBV5-1; J gene: TRBJ2-3; clone size: few; CDR3 length: 15; CDR3 protein: CASSLWGSGTDTQYF
V gene: TRBV5-1; J gene: TRBJ2-7; clone size: NA; CDR3 length: 14; CDR3 protein: CASSLGQLSYEQYF
V gene: TRBV15; J gene: TRBJ2-6; clone size: few; CDR3 length: 16; CDR3 protein: CATSRGQGSGANVLTF
V gene: TRBV20-1; J gene: TRBJ1-6; clone size: NA; CDR3 length: 14; CDR3 protein: CSASRGPPGSPLHF
V gene: TRBV7-8; J gene: TRBJ2-6; clone size: once; CDR3 length: 16; CDR3 protein: CASSGPGGVGANVLTF
V gene: TRBV5-1; J gene: TRBJ2-1; clone size: NA; CDR3 length: 13; CDR3 protein: CASSGTSVNEQFF
V gene: TRBV7-2; J gene: TRBJ2-1; clone size: once; CDR3 length: 16; CDR3 protein: CASSFGTARIYNEQFF
V gene: TRBV29-1; J gene: TRBJ2-1; clone size: few; CDR3 length: 13; CDR3 protein: CSVGAGGYNEQFF
V gene: TRBV9; J gene: TRBJ1-2; clone size: NA; CDR3 length: 13; CDR3 protein: CASRSVNNYGYTF
V gene: TRBV20-1; J gene: TRBJ2-7; clone size: NA; CDR3 length: 12; CDR3 protein: CSASGANYEQYF
V gene: TRBV20-1; J gene: TRBJ1-1; clone size: few; CDR3 length: 14; CDR3 protein: CSARQGALNTEAFF
V gene: TRBV12-3/TRBV12-4; J gene: TRBJ2-5; clone size: NA; CDR3 length: 13; CDR3 protein: CASSTTGDETQYF
V gene: TRBV7-2; J gene: TRBJ1-1; clone size: NA; CDR3 length: 18; CDR3 protein: CASSLASRTGGGNTEAFF
V gene: TRBV15; J gene: TRBJ2-1; clone size: few; CDR3 length: 14; CDR3 protein: CATSRENGGVEQFF
V gene: TRBV20-1; J gene: TRBJ2-2; clone size: NA; CDR3 length: 16; CDR3 protein: CSARVHRYPNTGELFF
V gene: TRBV11-1; J gene: TRBJ2-1; clone size: few; CDR3 length: 19; CDR3 protein: CASSLAGTSGRAYYNEQFF
V gene: TRBV5-1; J gene: TRBJ1-1; clone size: few; CDR3 length: 13; CDR3 protein: CASSAGENTEAFF